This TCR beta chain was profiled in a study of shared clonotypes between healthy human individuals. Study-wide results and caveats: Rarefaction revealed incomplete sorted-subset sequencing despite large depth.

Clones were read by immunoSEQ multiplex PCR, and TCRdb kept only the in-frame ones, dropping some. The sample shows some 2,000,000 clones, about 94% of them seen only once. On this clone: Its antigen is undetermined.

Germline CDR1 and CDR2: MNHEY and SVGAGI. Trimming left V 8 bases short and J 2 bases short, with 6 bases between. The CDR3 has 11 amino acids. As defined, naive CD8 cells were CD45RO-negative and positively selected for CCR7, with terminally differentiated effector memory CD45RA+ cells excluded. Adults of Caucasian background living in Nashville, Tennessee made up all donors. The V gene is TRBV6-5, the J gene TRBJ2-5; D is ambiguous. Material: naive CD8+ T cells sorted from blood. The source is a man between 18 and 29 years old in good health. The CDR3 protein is CASGQQETQYF. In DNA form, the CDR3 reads TGTGCCAGCGGTCAACAAGAGACCCAGTACTTC.